This TCR beta chain was identified in a study of regulatory T cells in long-lasting Graves disease. The authors built TCR beta libraries using iRepertoire HTBI primers and Arm-PCR of CDR3 regions. TCRdb independently ran MiXCR on the multiplex PCR reads; one entry per CDR3 protein. The sample lists approximately 540,000 distinct CDR3 sequences, about 11% seen once, with roughly 8.9% in the top ten. Germline V gene data show CDR1 as MGHRA and CDR2 as YSYEKL. V was pared by 0 bases and J by 3 bases, with 14 bases between. CDR3 length equals 16 residues. Time point noted: newly diagnosed GD, antithyroid drugs for less than 3 months. PBMC-derived RNA was used for the TCR library. This clonotype occurred a few times. The sample was also linked to a second study, of T cells in Graves' hyperthyroidism and ophthalmopathy.

This material consisted of peripheral blood mononuclear cells (PBMCs), taken at new diagnosis, from a patient treated with antithyroid drugs. The clonotype was recovered from a woman in her twenties or thirties with Graves disease. V is TRBV4-1 and J is TRBJ1-1; D is possibly TRBD1 (6 bases). The CDR3 DNA sequence: TGCGCCAGCAGCCAAGAGGTAGGGGGTTCGGACACTGAAGCTTTCTTT. This encodes CASSQEVGGSDTEAFF.